This entry concerns a single T cell receptor beta chain. Its antigen remains undetermined. No base qualities exist here, and no much larger clone lies one base off it. At the junction V is shortened by 0 bases and J by 5 bases, with 18 bases in between. From the cysteine up to the phenylalanine, the CDR3 has a length of 16 residues. Solely the CDR3 DNA is kept, with 48 bases framed from the first base. CDR1 and CDR2, per the germline V gene (reference sequence), are DFQATT and SNEGSKA. For sequencing, an Illumina HiSeq 2500 was employed. Quantitative 5'-RACE with molecular barcodes was used to prepare TCR beta libraries. The study's own analysis went as follows. A new computational method based on a probabilistic model of VDJ rearrangement was used to identify disease-linked TCR variants. Starting from the raw public reads, TCRdb applied fastp trimming at Q25, assembled clones with MiXCR and retained in-frame beta chains. Under each unique CDR3 protein, matching rows form one entry showing the most common genes and DNA. TCRdb's processing, not the authors', yielded these V and J calls. In this sample the table shows about 800,000 distinct CDR3 sequences, 12% of which occur a single time. The top ten clonotypes cover approximately 0.51% of the sample.

This sample is part of a study of CD8 T cells in ankylosing spondylitis (TCRdb year 2017). Turning to the overall study: The study set out to find disease-linked TCR variants by profiling T cell receptor beta repertoires in ankylosing spondylitis patients and healthy donors. The full study cohort comprised around 25 ankylosing spondylitis patients and 110 or so healthy donors. Peripheral blood was sampled, and synovial fluid was additionally collected from ankylosing spondylitis patients. The full study reports these points: A TCR beta motif made up of seven or eight highly homologous amino acid variants appeared to be characteristic of blood from ankylosing spondylitis patients. Some motif variants had previously been reported in the synovial fluid and blood of reactive arthritis patients, which suggests shared mechanisms of disease initiation. The disease-linked clones were reported as significantly enriched in matched synovial fluid samples from ankylosing spondylitis patients. In peripheral blood, the disease-linked clones were found at relatively low frequencies and had a CD8+ phenotype.

The sequence came from a male donor with ankylosing spondylitis. The rearranged chain carries TRBV20-1 and TRBJ2-3; the best D guess is TRBD1, with 6 bases matching. Sequencing was done on a sample of blood, either unsorted or a sorted T cell fraction (not recorded which). Read as DNA, the sequence is TGCAGTGCTAGAGATCTATTTCAGGGGACGGGAGATACGCAGTATTTT. Translated, this is CSARDLFQGTGDTQYF.